The T cell receptor beta chain described here comes from a study of radiotherapy plus CTLA-4 blockade in lung cancer. Details on this clone: Its antigen remains unidentified.

The repertoire was sequenced with immunoSEQ multiplex PCR; TCRdb's copy has only in-frame clones and lacks some. The table shows tens of thousands of clones, with about 78% occurring only once. The V and J ends lost 5 bases and 3 bases, in that order; junction bases with no gene match: 11. The CDR3 has 15 amino acids. CDR1 and CDR2 (germline): GTSNPN, SVGIG (reference sequence). Study conclusions and caveats: Radiotherapy plus ipilimumab was followed by expansion in blood of tumor-derived TCR clones.

This specimen was peripheral blood, taken from a patient treated with radiotherapy plus ipilimumab. The chain couples TRBV30 to TRBJ2-3; 7 bases match TRBD2. The clonotype originates from a human donor with non-small cell lung cancer who had a partial response to radiotherapy plus ipilimumab. Some clones in this sample may be carry-over from other donors' samples. CDR3: CAWDRRASGTDTQYF. The CDR3 DNA reads as TGTGCCTGGGATAGGCGGGCTAGCGGAACAGATACGCAGTATTTT. Based on the CDR3 plus reference TRBV30 and TRBJ2-3, the full variable domain is SQTIHQWPATLVQPVGSPLSLECTVEGTSNPNLYWYRQAAGRGLQLLFYSVGIGQISSEVPQNLSASRPQDRQFILSSKKLLLSDSGFYLCAWDRRASGTDTQYFGPGTRLTVL.